The T cell receptor (beta chain) described here comes from a study of CD8+CD57+ T cells in acquired aplastic anemia. Study-level background: Across the sorted CD4+ and CD8+ cells, DNA amounts averaged about 3.1 ug.

Germline V lookup: CDR1 LNHNV, CDR2 YYDKDF (reference sequence). CDR3 size: 15 residues. V was clipped by 0 bases and J by 4 bases, with 12 bases between them. Patients included in sequencing had previously demonstrated CD8+CD57+ cell expansion by flow cytometry. The diagnosis in all patients was severe acquired aplastic anemia. Using genomic DNA as the template, TCR beta VDJ and CDR3 profiling was carried out. TCRdb passed the reads through MiXCR, listing each CDR3 protein once. The sample comprises around 170,000 distinct CDR3 sequences, 40% to 55% of which are singletons, and around 3.2% rests with the top ten. Points from the study as a whole: Patients and controls shared 25 to 35 CD8+ CDR3 sequences, which appeared highly expressed in patients and within their immunodominant clones.

This clonotype appeared a few times. Its antigen is unidentified. Material: sorted CD4+, CD8+, or CD8+CD57+ T cells (not recorded which) from PBMCs. The chain is built from TRBV15 and TRBJ1-2; D call uncertain. The clonotype originates from a human donor with aplastic anemia. CDR3 protein: CATSRDRGEAYGYTF. The CDR3 DNA sequence: TGTGCCACCAGCAGAGATCGGGGAGAGGCCTATGGCTACACCTTC.